The 18 T cell receptor beta chains reported below all come from one sample, sequenced in a study of PD-L1 blockade in urothelial cancer. Measured with immunoSEQ multiplex PCR; TCRdb has only the in-frame clones, and not every one. The data contain 55,000 to 85,000 clones, roughly 89% of them seen just once; the ten biggest clones take up 8.5% to 10%. Time point of the sample: pretreatment peripheral blood. Here the sequenced sample was PBMCs, taken around atezolizumab (anti-PD-L1) treatment. The receptors come from a woman between 65 and 79 years old with urothelial cancer.

The chain links TRBV5-6 to TRBJ1-1; 9 bases line up with TRBD1. This CDR3 region has 16 residues. V shed 0 bases, J shed 3 bases, and the junction held 6 bases outside the gene matches. Germline CDR1 is SGHDT and CDR2 is YYEEEE. The CDR3 nucleotides read TGTGCCAGCAGCTTGGGAACCCGGGACAGGGACACTGAAGCTTTCTTT. Its protein is CASSLGTRDRDTEAFF.

CDR3 loop: CASSQDEAGTRELFF. Here the CDR3 DNA reads TGTGCCAGCAGCCAAGATGAAGCGGGGACCAGGGAGCTGTTTTTT. The chain employs TRBV4-2 and TRBJ2-2; 7 bases are shared with TRBD2. The CDR3 contains 15 residues. The germline V gene encodes CDR1 LGHNA and CDR2 YNFKEQ. After removal of 0 bases from V and 9 bases from J, the junction contained 7 bases not matched to a gene.

V and J are TRBV10-3 and TRBJ2-1; 9 bases are a match to TRBD1. This CDR3 spans 15 amino acids. J gave up 6 bases and V 10 bases, and 13 bases lay outside the gene matches. In germline, CDR1 is ENHRY, CDR2 SYGVKD. The CDR3 sequence is CATQPRDREGNEQFF. The CDR3 region has the DNA TGTGCCACCCAGCCCAGGGACAGGGAGGGCAATGAGCAGTTCTTC.

V and J are TRBV6-1 and TRBJ1-5; no firm D call. Per germline, CDR1 MNHNS and CDR2 SASEGT. V gave up 7 bases and J gave up 5 bases, with 12 bases separating them. The CDR3 spans 13 residues. The CDR3 protein is CASTPVIHQPQHF. In nucleotides, the CDR3 is TGTGCCAGCACCCCGGTCATCCATCAGCCCCAGCATTTT.

The V call is TRBV18, the J call TRBJ2-5; 9 bases fit TRBD2. Germline V gene sequence: CDR1 KGHSH, CDR2 LQKENI. This CDR3 has 15 residues. V was pared by 3 bases and J by 9 bases, with 11 bases of the junction left unmatched. CDR3 in amino acids: CASSPPSGLASSQYF. CDR3 DNA: TGTGCCAGCTCACCTCCTTCGGGACTAGCATCTTCCCAGTACTTC.

The V gene is TRBV5-4, the J gene TRBJ1-2, with TRBD1 as a possible D gene (5 bases). The germline V and J ends were trimmed by 4 bases and 7 bases, with 17 bases remaining between them. The CDR3 contains 14 residues. Germline V CDR1 and CDR2: SGHNT, YYREEE (reference sequence). The CDR3 protein is CASSGGTPGRGYTF. In DNA, the CDR3 is TGTGCCAGCAGCGGAGGGACCCCTGGACGTGGCTACACCTTC.

This clone has just one count. The V gene is TRBV2, the J gene TRBJ2-7; D is perhaps TRBD2 (8 bases). Trimming pared 5 bases from V and 6 bases from J, leaving 20 bases between. CDR1 SNHLY and CDR2 FYNNEI come from the germline V gene. This CDR3 is 15 amino acids long. This chain's CDR3 is CASSQSGRGPGEQYF. CDR3 nucleotide sequence: TGTGCCAGCAGTCAGTCCGGGAGGGGGCCAGGCGAGCAGTACTTC.

The sample holds a few counts of this clone. The chain combines TRBV2 with TRBJ2-2; possibly TRBD1 for D (5 bases). CDR3 length: 16 amino acids. The germline V and J ends were trimmed by 3 bases and 2 bases, with 13 bases remaining between them. Looked up from germline, CDR1 is SNHLY and CDR2 is FYNNEI. CDR3 in amino acids: CASSDLRQGNTGELFF. In DNA form, the CDR3 reads TGTGCCAGCAGTGATCTCCGTCAGGGCAACACCGGGGAGCTGTTTTTT.

The CDR3 coding sequence is TGCGCCAGCAGCCGGGACAGGGAGTCCTATAATTCACCCCTCCACTTT. Encoded protein: CASSRDRESYNSPLHF. V and J are TRBV5-1 and TRBJ1-6; TRBD1 agrees at 9 bases. Germline lookup yields CDR1 SGHRS and CDR2 YFSETQ. With 4 bases clipped from V and 1 base from J, the junction kept 3 bases outside the gene matches. CDR3 size: 16 residues.

This chain joins TRBV10-3 and TRBJ2-5, with D possibly TRBD2 on 6 matching bases. Trimming pared 3 bases from V and 5 bases from J, leaving 13 bases between. Germline lookup yields CDR1 ENHRY and CDR2 SYGVKD. The CDR3 contains 14 residues. The DNA of the CDR3 is TGTGCCATCAGTGACGGGGGTGAACAGGAGACCCAGTACTTC. Its protein is CAISDGGEQETQYF.

The chain employs TRBV11-2 and TRBJ2-2; 10 bases are shared with TRBD2. Germline CDR1 is SGHAT and CDR2 is FQNNGV. V gave up 5 bases and J gave up 2 bases; unmatched junction bases: 8. CDR3 length: 17 residues. The chain's CDR3 is CASSPRRTSGNTGELFF. The CDR3 nucleotides are TGTGCCAGCAGCCCACGACGGACTAGCGGTAACACCGGGGAGCTGTTTTTT.

This clone was recorded a few times. The chain has TRBV11-2 and TRBJ1-2; D is ambiguous. Trimming took 1 base from V and 6 from J, leaving 6 bases between them. The CDR3 extends over 12 amino acids. Looked up from germline, CDR1 is SGHAT and CDR2 is FQNNGV. Written as DNA, the CDR3 is TGTGCCAGCAGCTTAGCTCAGAATGGCTACACCTTC. This gives the protein CASSLAQNGYTF.

The V gene is TRBV29-1, the J gene TRBJ1-2; possible D gene TRBD1, 6 bases. The CDR3 runs to 15 residues. Per germline, CDR1 SQVTM and CDR2 ANQGSEA. The V end lost 4 bases, the J end lost 0 bases, and 15 bases lay between the germline ends. The CDR3 DNA reads TGCAGCGTTGCGCTGAACAGGGCTCCTAACTATGGCTACACCTTC. Amino acids: CSVALNRAPNYGYTF.

The J gene is TRBJ2-1, the V gene TRBV29-1, with TRBD2 matching over 7 bases. The CDR3 runs to 14 residues. CDR1 and CDR2 from the germline V gene are SQVTM and ANQGSEA. Trimming cost V 5 bases and J 4 bases; bases outside gene matches: 8. The CDR3 nucleotides are TGCAGCGTTCTCGGGGACTACCTATACAATGAGCAGTTCTTC. The encoded protein is CSVLGDYLYNEQFF.

In its sample, this clone was seen once. This chain links TRBV11-2 with TRBJ2-5; 8 bases agree with TRBD1. With 4 bases clipped from V and 2 bases from J, the junction kept 3 bases outside the gene matches. CDR3 length: 14 residues. The V gene's germline CDR1 is SGHAT and CDR2 FQNNGV. CDR3 region: CASSWGQAQETQYF. Written as DNA, the CDR3 is TGTGCCAGCAGCTGGGGACAGGCTCAAGAGACCCAGTACTTC.

V gene TRBV10-1 combines with J gene TRBJ2-2; 10 nucleotides agree with TRBD1. Germline V gives CDR1 WNHNN, CDR2 SYGVQD (reference sequence). J lost 6 bases, V lost 6 bases, and 1 base had no gene match. The CDR3 totals 13 residues. The CDR3 sequence is CASRGTGAGELFF. The CDR3, as DNA: TGCGCCAGCAGAGGGACAGGGGCCGGGGAGCTGTTTTTT.

The rearrangement links TRBV5-5 to TRBJ1-1; TRBD1 matches 8 bases. CDR1 is SGHKS, CDR2 YYEKEE, per germline (reference sequence). Unmatched junction bases numbered 4, after V lost 4 bases and J lost 2 bases. The CDR3 sequence is 14 residues long. The CDR3, as DNA: TGTGCCAGCAGCCCGGGACAGGCAAACACTGAAGCTTTCTTT. Amino acids: CASSPGQANTEAFF.

This CDR3 is CSVVPTRGQGTGEQYF. CDR3 in DNA: TGCAGCGTTGTACCGACCCGGGGACAGGGGACGGGCGAGCAGTACTTC. The rearrangement links TRBV29-1 to TRBJ2-7; TRBD1 agrees at 10 bases. This CDR3 contains 16 residues. The V and J ends lost 4 bases and 6 bases, in that order; junction bases with no gene match: 15. Germline CDR1 SQVTM, CDR2 ANQGSEA.